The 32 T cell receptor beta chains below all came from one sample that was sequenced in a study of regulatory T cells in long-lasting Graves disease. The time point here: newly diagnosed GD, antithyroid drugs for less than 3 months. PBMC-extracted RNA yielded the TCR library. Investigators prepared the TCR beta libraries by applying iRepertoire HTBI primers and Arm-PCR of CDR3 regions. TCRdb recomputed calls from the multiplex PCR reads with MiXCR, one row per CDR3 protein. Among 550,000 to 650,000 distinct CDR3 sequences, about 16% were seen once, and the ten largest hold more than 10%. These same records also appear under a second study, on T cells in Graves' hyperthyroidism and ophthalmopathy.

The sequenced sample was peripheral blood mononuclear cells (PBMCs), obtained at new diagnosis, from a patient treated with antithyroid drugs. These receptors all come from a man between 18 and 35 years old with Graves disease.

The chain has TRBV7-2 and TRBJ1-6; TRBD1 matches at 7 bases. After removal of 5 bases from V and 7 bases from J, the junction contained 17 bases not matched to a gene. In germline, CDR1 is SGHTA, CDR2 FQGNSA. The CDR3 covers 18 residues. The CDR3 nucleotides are TGTGCCAGCAGCAAGAGACCCGACACAGGGGAGAGAAATTCACCCCTCCACTTT. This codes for CASSKRPDTGERNSPLHF.

CDR3 region: CASSSTTSGRASEQFF. CDR3 bases: TGTGCCAGCAGCTCCACGACTAGCGGGAGGGCCAGTGAGCAGTTCTTC. This rearrangement joins TRBV7-3 to TRBJ2-1; TRBD2 agrees at 14 bases. The J segment lost 9 bases and the V segment lost 4 bases, leaving 8 bases of the junction unmatched. CDR1 SGHTA and CDR2 FQGTGA come from the germline V gene. This CDR3 is 16 amino acids long.

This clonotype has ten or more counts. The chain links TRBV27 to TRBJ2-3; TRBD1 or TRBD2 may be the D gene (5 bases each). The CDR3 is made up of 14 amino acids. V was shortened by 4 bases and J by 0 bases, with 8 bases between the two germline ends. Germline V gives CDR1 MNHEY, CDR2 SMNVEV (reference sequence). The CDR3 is CASSSRDSTDTQYF. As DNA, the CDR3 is TGTGCCAGCAGTTCCCGGGACAGCACAGATACGCAGTATTTT.

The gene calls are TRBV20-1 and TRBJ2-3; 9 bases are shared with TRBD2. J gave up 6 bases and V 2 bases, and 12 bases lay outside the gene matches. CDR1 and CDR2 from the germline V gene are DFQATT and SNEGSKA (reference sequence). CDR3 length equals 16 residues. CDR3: CSARTPQAGGRDTQYF. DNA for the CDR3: TGCAGTGCTAGAACGCCTCAAGCGGGAGGCCGGGATACGCAGTATTTT.

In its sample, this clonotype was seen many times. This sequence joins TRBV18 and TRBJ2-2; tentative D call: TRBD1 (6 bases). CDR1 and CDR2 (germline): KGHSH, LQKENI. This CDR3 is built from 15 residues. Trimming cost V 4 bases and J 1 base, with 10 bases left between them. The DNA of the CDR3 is TGTGCCAGCTCACGACCGGGACAGAACACCGGGGAGCTGTTTTTT. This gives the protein CASSRPGQNTGELFF.

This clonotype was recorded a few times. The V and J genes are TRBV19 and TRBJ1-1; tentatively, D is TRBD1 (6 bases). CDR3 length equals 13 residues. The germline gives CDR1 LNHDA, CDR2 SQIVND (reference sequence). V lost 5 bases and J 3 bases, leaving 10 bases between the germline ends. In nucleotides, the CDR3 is TGTGCCAGTAGTTGGGGGCCCGACACTGAAGCTTTCTTT. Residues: CASSWGPDTEAFF. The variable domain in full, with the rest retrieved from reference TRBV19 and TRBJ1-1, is DGGITQSPKYLFRKEGQNVTLSCEQNLNHDAMYWYRQDPGQGLRLIYYSQIVNDFQKGDIAEGYSVSREKKESFPLTVTSAQKNPTAFYLCASSWGPDTEAFFGQGTRLTVV.

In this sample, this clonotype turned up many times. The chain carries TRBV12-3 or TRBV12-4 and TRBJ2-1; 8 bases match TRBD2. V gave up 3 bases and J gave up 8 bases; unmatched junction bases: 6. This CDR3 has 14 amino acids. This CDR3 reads CASSFYGRAHEQFF. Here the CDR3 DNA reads TGTGCCAGCAGTTTCTACGGGAGGGCCCATGAGCAGTTCTTC.

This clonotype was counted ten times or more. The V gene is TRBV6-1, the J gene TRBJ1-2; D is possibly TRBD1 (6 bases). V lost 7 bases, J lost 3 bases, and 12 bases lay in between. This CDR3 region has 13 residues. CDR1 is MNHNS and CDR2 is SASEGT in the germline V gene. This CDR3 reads CASNPQGDYGYTF. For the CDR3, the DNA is TGTGCCAGCAACCCACAGGGCGACTATGGCTACACCTTC.

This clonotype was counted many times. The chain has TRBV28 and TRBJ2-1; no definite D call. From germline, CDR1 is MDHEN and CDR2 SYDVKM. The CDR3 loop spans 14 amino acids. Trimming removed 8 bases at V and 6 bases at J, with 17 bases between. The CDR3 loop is CASFGVGMRNEQFF. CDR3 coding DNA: TGTGCCAGCTTTGGAGTGGGGATGCGCAATGAGCAGTTCTTC. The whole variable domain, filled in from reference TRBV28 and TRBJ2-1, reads DVKVTQSSRYLVKRTGEKVFLECVQDMDHENMFWYRQDPGLGLRLIYFSYDVKMKEKGDIPEGYSVSREKKERFSLILESASTNQTSMYLCASFGVGMRNEQFFGPGTRLTVL.

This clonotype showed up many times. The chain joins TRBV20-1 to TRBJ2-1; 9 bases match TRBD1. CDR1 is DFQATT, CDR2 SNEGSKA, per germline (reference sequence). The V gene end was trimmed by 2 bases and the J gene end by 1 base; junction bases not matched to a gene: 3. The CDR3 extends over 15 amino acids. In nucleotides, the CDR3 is TGCAGTGCTAGATCCGGGACAGGGTCCTACAATGAGCAGTTCTTC. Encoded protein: CSARSGTGSYNEQFF.

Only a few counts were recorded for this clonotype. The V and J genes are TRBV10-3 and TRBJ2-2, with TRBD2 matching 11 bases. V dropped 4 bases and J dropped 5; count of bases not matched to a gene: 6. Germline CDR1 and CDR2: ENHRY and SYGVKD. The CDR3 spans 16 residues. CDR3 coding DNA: TGTGCCATCAGTGCTAGCGGGAGGAAGAAAACCGGGGAGCTGTTTTTT. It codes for CAISASGRKKTGELFF.

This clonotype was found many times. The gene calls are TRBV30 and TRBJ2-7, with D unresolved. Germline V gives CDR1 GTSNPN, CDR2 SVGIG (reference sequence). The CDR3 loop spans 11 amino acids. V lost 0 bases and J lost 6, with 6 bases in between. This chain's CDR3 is CAWSVRAEQYF. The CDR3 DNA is TGTGCCTGGAGTGTACGAGCCGAGCAGTACTTC.

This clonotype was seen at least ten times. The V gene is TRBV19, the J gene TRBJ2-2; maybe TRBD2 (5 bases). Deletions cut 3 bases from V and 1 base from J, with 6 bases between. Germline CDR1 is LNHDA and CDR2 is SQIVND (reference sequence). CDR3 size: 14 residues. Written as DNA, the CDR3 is TGTGCCAGTAGTATGGGAGTGAACACCGGGGAGCTGTTTTTT. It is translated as CASSMGVNTGELFF.

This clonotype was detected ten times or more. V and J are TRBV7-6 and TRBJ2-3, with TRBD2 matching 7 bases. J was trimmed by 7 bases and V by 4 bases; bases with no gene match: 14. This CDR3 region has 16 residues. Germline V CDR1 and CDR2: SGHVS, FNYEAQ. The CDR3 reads CASSSSPGLGRNTQYF. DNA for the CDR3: TGTGCCAGCAGCTCCTCACCCGGACTAGGGCGGAATACGCAGTATTTT.

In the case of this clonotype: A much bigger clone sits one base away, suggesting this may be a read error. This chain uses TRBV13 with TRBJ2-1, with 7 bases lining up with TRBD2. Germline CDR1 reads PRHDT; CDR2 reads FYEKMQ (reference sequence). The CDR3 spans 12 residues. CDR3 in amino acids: CAQGAGSNKQFF. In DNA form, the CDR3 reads TGTGCCCAGGGAGCGGGATCCAATAAGCAGTTCTTC.

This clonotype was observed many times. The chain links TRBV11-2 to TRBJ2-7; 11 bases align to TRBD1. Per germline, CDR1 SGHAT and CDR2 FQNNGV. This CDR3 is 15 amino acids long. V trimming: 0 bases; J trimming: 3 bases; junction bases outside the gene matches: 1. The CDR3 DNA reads TGTGCCAGCAGCTTAGAAGGGACAGGGGGCTACGAGCAGTACTTC. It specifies CASSLEGTGGYEQYF.

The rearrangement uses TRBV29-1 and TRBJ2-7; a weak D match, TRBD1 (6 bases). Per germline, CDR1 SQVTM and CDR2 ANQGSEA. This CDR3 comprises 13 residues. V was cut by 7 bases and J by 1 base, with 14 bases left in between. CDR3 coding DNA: TGCAGCGCTACGCAGGGGCCATCCTACGAGCAGTACTTC. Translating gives CSATQGPSYEQYF.

The CDR3 spells CASSQREAGGTLYF. The CDR3 region has the DNA TGTGCCAGCAGCCAAAGGGAGGCGGGAGGAACCCTTTACTTC. The chain carries TRBV3-1 and TRBJ2-7; TRBD2 matches at 8 bases. The V gene's germline CDR1 is LGHDT and CDR2 YNNKEL (reference sequence). The J segment lost 13 bases and the V segment lost 2 bases, leaving 13 bases of the junction unmatched. The CDR3 totals 14 residues.

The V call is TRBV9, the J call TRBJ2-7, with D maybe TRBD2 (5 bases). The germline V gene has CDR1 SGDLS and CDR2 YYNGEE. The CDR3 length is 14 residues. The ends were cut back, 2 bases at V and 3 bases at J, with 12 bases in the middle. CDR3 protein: CASSVEGRIYEQYF. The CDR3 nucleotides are TGTGCCAGCAGCGTCGAGGGCAGGATCTACGAGCAGTACTTC.

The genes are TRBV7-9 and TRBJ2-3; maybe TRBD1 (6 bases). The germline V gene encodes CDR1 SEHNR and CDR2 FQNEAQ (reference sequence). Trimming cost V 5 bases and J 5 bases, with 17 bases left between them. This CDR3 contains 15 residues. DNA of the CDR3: TGTGCCAGCAGCGCGGAACCAGGGGCCGGAGATACGCAGTATTTT. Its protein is CASSAEPGAGDTQYF.

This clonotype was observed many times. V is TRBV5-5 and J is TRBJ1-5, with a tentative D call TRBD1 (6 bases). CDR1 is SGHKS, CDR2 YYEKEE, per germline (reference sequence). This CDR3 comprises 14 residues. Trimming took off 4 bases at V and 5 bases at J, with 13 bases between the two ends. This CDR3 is CASSQGQRYQPQHF. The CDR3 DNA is TGTGCCAGCAGCCAAGGACAGCGCTATCAGCCCCAGCATTTT.

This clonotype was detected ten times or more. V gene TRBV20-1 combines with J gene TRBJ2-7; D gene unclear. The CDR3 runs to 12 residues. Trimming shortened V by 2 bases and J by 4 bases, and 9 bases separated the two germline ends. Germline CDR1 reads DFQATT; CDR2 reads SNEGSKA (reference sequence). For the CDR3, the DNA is TGCAGTGCTAGACACGCCGCTTACGAGCAGTACTTC. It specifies CSARHAAYEQYF.

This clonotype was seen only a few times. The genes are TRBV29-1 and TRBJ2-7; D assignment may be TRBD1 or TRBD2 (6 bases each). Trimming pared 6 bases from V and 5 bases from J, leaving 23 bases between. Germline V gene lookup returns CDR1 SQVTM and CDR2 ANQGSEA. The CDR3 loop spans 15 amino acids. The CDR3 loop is CSVVRGAGYKDEQYF. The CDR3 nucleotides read TGCAGCGTCGTGAGGGGGGCGGGGTATAAGGACGAGCAGTACTTC.

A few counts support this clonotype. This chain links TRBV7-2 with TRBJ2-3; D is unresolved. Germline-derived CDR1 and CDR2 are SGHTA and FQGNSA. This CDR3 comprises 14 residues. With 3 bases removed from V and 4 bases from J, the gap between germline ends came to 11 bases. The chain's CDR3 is CASSFRLNSDTQYF. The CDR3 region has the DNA TGTGCCAGCAGCTTCCGACTCAACTCAGATACGCAGTATTTT.

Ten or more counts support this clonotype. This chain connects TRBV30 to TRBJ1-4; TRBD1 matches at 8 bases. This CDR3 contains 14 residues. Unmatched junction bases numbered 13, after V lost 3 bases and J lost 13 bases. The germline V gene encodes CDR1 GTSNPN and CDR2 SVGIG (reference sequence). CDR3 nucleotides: TGTGCCTGGAGAAGAGGACAGGGCCCAAGTGGACTGTTTTTT. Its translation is CAWRRGQGPSGLFF.

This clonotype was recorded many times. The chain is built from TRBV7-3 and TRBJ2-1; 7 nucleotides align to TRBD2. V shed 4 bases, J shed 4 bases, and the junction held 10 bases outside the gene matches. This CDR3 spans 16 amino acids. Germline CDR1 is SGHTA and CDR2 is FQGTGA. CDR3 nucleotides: TGTGCCAGCAGCTCAGGGAAGCGGGACGGATACAATGAGCAGTTCTTC. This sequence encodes CASSSGKRDGYNEQFF.

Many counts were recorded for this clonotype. CDR3 sequence reads: CASSIQLTSGRPVLYEQYF. In DNA, the CDR3 is TGTGCCAGCTCAATCCAGCTGACTAGCGGGAGGCCAGTACTCTACGAGCAGTACTTC. V is TRBV6-1 and J is TRBJ2-7; TRBD2 matches 13 bases. Trimming cost V 8 bases and J 3 bases; bases outside gene matches: 19. The V gene's germline CDR1 is MNHNS and CDR2 SASEGT. CDR3 size: 19 residues.

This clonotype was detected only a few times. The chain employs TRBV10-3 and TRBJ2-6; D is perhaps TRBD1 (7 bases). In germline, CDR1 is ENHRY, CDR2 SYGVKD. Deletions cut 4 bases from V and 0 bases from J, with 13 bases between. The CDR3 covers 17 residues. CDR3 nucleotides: TGTGCCATCAGTGTCCGACAGGGAGGCTCTGGGGCCAACGTCCTGACTTTC. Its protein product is CAISVRQGGSGANVLTF.

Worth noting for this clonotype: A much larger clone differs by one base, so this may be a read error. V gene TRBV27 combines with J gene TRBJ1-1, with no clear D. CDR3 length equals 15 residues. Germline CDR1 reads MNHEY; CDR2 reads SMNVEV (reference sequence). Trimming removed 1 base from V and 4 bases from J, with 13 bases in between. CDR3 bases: TGTGCCAGCAGTTTATTCGCAGGCATGAGCACTGAAGCTTTCTTT. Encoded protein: CASSLFAGMSTEAFF.

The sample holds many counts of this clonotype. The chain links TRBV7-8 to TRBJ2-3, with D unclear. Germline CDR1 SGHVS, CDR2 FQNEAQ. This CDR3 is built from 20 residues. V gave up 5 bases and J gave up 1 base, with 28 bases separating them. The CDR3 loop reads CASSPLFQVAHSWGTDTQYF. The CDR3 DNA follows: TGTGCCAGCAGCCCGCTGTTTCAGGTAGCCCACTCGTGGGGCACAGATACGCAGTATTTT. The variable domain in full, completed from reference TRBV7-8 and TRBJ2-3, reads GAGVSQSPRYKVAKRGQDVALRCDPISGHVSLFWYQQALGQGPEFLTYFQNEAQLDKSGLPSDRFFAERPEGSVSTLKIQRTQQEDSAVYLCASSPLFQVAHSWGTDTQYFGPGTRLTVL.

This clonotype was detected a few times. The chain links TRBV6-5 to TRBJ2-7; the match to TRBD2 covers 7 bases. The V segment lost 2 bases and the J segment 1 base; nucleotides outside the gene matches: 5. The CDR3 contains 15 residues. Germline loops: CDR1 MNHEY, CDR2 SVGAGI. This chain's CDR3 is CASSYGRVPSYEQYF. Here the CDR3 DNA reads TGTGCCAGCAGTTACGGGAGGGTCCCGTCCTACGAGCAGTACTTC.

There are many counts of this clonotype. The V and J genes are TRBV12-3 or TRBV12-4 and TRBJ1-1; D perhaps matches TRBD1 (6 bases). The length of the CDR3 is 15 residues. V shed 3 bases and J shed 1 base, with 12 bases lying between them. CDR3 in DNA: TGTGCCAGCAGTTTGGCTGGGGGCCCGAACACTGAAGCTTTCTTT. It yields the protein CASSLAGGPNTEAFF.